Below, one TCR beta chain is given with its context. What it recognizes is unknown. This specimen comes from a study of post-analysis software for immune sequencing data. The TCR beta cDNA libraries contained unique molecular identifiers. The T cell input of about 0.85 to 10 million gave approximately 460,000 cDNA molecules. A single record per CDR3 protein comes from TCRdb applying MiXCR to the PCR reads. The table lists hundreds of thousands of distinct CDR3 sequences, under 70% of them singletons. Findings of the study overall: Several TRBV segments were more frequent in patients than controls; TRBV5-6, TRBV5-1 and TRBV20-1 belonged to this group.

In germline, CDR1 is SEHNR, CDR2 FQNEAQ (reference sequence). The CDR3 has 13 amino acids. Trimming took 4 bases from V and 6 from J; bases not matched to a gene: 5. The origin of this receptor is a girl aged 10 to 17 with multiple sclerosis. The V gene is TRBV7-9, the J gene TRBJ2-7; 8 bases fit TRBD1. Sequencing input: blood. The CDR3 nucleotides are TGTGCCAGCAGCTACCAGGGGGCCACCGAGCAGTACTTC. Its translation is CASSYQGATEQYF.